These 10 T cell receptor beta chains were sequenced from one sample in a study of T cells of healthy individuals. Each CDR3 protein is one row after TCRdb ran MiXCR on the 5' RACE reads. Of under 70,000 distinct CDR3 sequences detected, about 15% appear once; the ten largest clones hold roughly 16%. These receptors originate from a human donor in good health.

This clonotype was observed many times. The CDR3 DNA follows: TGCAGTGCTAAGTATATAACTAACTATGGCTACACCTTC. Its translation is CSAKYITNYGYTF. V is TRBV20-1 and J is TRBJ1-2; no firm D call. The CDR3 is made up of 13 amino acids. Between the trimmed V and J ends, which lost 4 bases and 0 bases, there was a span of 9 bases. Germline V gives CDR1 DFQATT, CDR2 SNEGSKA (reference sequence).

The sample holds a few counts of this clonotype. This rearrangement joins TRBV9 to TRBJ2-6; either TRBD1 or TRBD2 may fit D (5 bases each). The V and J ends lost 4 bases and 1 base respectively, with 18 bases between them. Looked up from germline, CDR1 is SGDLS and CDR2 is YYNGEE. The CDR3 is made up of 18 amino acids. DNA of the CDR3: TGTGCCAGCAGCAATCACCGGGACGTAAAGTCTGGGGCCAACGTCCTGACTTTC. Protein: CASSNHRDVKSGANVLTF.

This clonotype was seen only a few times. The chain combines TRBV20-1 with TRBJ2-1; D might be TRBD1 (6 bases). The CDR3 contains 15 residues. Germline-derived CDR1 and CDR2 are DFQATT and SNEGSKA (reference sequence). Trimming pared 6 bases from V and 4 bases from J, leaving 19 bases between. CDR3 DNA: TGCAGTGCCCGACCACTAAGAGGGGGTTACAATGAGCAGTTCTTC. It codes for CSARPLRGGYNEQFF.

This clonotype was seen more than once but under ten times. The chain uses TRBV19 and TRBJ2-1; 11 bases fit TRBD2. V shed 5 bases and J 4 bases; nucleotides not matched to a gene: 4. This CDR3 comprises 15 residues. Germline V gene data show CDR1 as LNHDA and CDR2 as SQIVND (reference sequence). For the CDR3, the DNA is TGTGCCAGTAGTGGTAGCGGGAGGGGGTACAATGAGCAGTTCTTC. Amino acids: CASSGSGRGYNEQFF.

This clonotype was counted at least ten times. The J gene is TRBJ2-3, the V gene TRBV11-3, with D uncertain. Germline V lookup: CDR1 SGHNT, CDR2 YENEEA. V lost 5 bases and J 3 bases, leaving 6 bases between the germline ends. CDR3 length: 12 residues. This CDR3 reads CASSLRTDTQYF. CDR3 in DNA: TGTGCCAGCAGCCTACGTACAGATACGCAGTATTTT.

This rearrangement joins TRBV7-2 to TRBJ2-2; D unresolved. The CDR3 sequence is 14 residues long. V was clipped by 6 bases and J by 1 base, with 9 bases between them. CDR1 is SGHTA, CDR2 FQGNSA, per germline. In DNA form, the CDR3 reads TGTGCCAGCAGGCCCCCCCAGAACACCGGGGAGCTGTTTTTT. Its translation is CASRPPQNTGELFF.

This clonotype was detected many times. This chain uses TRBV29-1 with TRBJ1-3; D remains unclear. This CDR3 has 11 amino acids. V shed 4 bases and J shed 4 bases, with 5 bases lying between them. Germline CDR1 SQVTM, CDR2 ANQGSEA. CDR3 in DNA: TGCAGCGTTGGAGACGGAAACACCATATATTTT. Translation: CSVGDGNTIYF.

This clonotype showed up many times. The rearrangement links TRBV20-1 to TRBJ2-1, with TRBD1 matching over 7 bases. CDR1 is DFQATT, CDR2 SNEGSKA, per germline (reference sequence). CDR3 length: 15 residues. Unmatched junction bases numbered 10, after V lost 6 bases and J lost 2 bases. Here the CDR3 DNA reads TGCAGTGCCCCCAGACAGGGATCCGCCTACAATGAGCAGTTCTTC. Residues: CSAPRQGSAYNEQFF.

V is TRBV7-6 and J is TRBJ2-7, with a tentative D call TRBD2 (6 bases). The V and J ends lost 5 bases and 2 bases respectively, with 13 bases between them. CDR1 is SGHVS, CDR2 FNYEAQ, per germline. The CDR3 extends over 14 amino acids. The CDR3 loop is CASSQSGFTYEQYF. The CDR3 region has the DNA TGTGCCAGCAGCCAGAGCGGGTTTACCTACGAGCAGTACTTC. The complete variable domain, with remaining parts taken from reference TRBV7-6 and TRBJ2-7, reads GAGVSQSPRYKVTKRGQDVALRCDPISGHVSLYWYRQALGQGPEFLTYFNYEAQQDKSGLPNDRFSAERPEGSISTLTIQRTEQRDSAMYRCASSQSGFTYEQYFGPGTRLTVT.

The chain uses TRBV3-1 and TRBJ1-1; D ambiguous. CDR3 length: 17 amino acids. The germline V gene encodes CDR1 LGHDT and CDR2 YNNKEL (reference sequence). Trimming stripped 0 bases from V and 3 bases from J, with 17 bases between. The CDR3 spells CASSQEKDSGWDTEAFF. The CDR3, as DNA: TGTGCCAGCAGCCAAGAGAAGGATAGCGGGTGGGACACTGAAGCTTTCTTT.